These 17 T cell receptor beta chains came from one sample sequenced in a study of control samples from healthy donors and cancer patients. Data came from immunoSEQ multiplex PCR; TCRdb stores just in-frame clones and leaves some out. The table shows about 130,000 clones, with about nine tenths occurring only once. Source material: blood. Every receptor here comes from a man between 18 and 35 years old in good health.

CDR3 sequence (DNA): TGTGCCAGCTCACTTGGACAGGGAACTGGAAACACCATATATTTT. Protein product: CASSLGQGTGNTIYF. The V gene is TRBV18, the J gene TRBJ1-3; 8 bases align to TRBD1. V shed 4 bases and J 2 bases; nucleotides not matched to a gene: 4. The CDR3 length is 15 residues. CDR1 is KGHSH and CDR2 is LQKENI in the germline V gene.

The CDR3 DNA reads as TGTGCCAGCTTGGGACAGGGGGGCACTGAAGCTTTCTTT. Translating it yields CASLGQGGTEAFF. J is TRBJ1-1 and V is TRBV18; 11 positions agree with TRBD1. V trimming: 7 bases; J trimming: 4 bases; junction bases outside the gene matches: 2. The CDR3 sequence is 13 residues long. Germline CDR1 and CDR2: KGHSH and LQKENI.

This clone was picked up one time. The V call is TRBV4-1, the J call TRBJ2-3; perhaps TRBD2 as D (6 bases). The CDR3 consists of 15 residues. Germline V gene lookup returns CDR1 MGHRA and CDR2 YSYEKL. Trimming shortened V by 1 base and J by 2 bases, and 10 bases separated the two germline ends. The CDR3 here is CASSQGIAVTDTQYF. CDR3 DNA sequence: TGCGCCAGCAGCCAAGGGATAGCGGTCACAGATACGCAGTATTTT.

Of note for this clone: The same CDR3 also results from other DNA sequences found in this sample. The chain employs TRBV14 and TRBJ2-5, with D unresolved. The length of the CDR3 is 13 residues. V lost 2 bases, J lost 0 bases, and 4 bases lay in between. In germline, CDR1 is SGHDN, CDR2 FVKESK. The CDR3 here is CASSQRHQETQYF. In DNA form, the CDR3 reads TGTGCCAGCAGCCAACGTCACCAAGAGACCCAGTACTTC.

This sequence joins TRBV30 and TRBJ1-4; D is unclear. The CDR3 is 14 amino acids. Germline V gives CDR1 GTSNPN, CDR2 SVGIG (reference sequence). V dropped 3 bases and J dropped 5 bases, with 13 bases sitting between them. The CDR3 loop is CAWRGGLENEKLFF. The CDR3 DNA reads TGTGCCTGGAGGGGCGGACTCGAAAATGAAAAACTGTTTTTT.

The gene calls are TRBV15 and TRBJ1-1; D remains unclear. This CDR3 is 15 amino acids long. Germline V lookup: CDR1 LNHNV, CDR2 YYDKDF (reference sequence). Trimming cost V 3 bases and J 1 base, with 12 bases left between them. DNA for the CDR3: TGTGCCACCAGCAGGGCTGTCGGAAGGAACACTGAAGCTTTCTTT. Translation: CATSRAVGRNTEAFF.

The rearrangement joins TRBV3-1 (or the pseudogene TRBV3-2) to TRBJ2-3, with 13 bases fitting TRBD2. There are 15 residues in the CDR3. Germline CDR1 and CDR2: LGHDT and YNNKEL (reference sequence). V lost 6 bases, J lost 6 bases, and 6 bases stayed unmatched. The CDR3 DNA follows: TGTGCCAGCAGGGAACTAGCGGGAGGGCCGGATACGCAGTATTTT. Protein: CASRELAGGPDTQYF.

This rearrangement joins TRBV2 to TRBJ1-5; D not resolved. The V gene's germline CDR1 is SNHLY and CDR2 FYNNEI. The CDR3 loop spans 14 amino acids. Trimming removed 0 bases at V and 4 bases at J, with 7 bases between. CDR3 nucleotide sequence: TGTGCCAGCAGTGAAGCTGTTTTTAATCAGCCCCAGCATTTT. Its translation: CASSEAVFNQPQHF.

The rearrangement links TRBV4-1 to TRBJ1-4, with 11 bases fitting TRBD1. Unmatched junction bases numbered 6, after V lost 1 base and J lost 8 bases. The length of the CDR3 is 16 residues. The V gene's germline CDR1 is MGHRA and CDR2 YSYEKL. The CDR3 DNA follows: TGCGCCAGCAGCCAAGTTGGGACAGGGGGTAAGGAAAAACTGTTTTTT. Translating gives CASSQVGTGGKEKLFF.

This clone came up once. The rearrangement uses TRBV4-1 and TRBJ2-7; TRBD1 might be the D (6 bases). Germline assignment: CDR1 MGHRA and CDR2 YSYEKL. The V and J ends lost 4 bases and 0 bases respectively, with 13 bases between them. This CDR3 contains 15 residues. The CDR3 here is CASSLEPDSSYEQYF. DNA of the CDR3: TGCGCCAGCAGCCTAGAACCGGACAGCTCCTACGAGCAGTACTTC.

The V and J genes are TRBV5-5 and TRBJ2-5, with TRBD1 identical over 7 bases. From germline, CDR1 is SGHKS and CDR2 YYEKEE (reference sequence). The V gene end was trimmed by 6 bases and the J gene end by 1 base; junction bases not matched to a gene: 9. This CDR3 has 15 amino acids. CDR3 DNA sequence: TGTGCCAGCACCGACCCTGGGACAGCCCAAGAGACCCAGTACTTC. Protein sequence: CASTDPGTAQETQYF.

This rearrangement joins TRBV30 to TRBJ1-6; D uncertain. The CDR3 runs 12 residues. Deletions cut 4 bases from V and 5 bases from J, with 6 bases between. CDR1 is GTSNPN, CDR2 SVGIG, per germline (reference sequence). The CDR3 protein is CAWTVNNSPLHF. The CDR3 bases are TGTGCCTGGACAGTAAATAATTCACCCCTCCACTTT.

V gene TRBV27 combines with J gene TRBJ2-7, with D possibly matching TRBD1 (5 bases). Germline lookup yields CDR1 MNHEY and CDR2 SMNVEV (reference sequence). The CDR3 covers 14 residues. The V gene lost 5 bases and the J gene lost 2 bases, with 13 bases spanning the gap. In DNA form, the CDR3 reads TGTGCCAGCAGTCCCTCAGGGCCAGCCTACGAGCAGTACTTC. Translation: CASSPSGPAYEQYF.

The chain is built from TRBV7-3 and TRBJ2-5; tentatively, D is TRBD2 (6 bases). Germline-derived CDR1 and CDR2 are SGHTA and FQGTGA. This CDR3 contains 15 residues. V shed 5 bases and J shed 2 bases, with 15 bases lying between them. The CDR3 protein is CASSHYGGIQETQYF. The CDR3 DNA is TGTGCCAGCAGCCATTACGGGGGTATTCAAGAGACCCAGTACTTC.

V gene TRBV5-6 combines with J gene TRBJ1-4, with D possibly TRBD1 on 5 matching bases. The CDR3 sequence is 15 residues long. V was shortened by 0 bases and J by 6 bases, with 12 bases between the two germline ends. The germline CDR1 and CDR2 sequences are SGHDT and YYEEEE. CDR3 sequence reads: CASSLARGLDEKLFF. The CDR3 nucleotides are TGTGCCAGCAGCTTGGCGCGGGGGTTGGATGAAAAACTGTTTTTT.

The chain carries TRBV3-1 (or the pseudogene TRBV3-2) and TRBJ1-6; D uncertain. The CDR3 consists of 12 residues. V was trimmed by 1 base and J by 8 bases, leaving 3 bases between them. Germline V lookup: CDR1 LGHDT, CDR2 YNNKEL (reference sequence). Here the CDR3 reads CASSQGDSPLHF. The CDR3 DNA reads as TGTGCCAGCAGCCAAGGCGATTCACCCCTCCACTTT.

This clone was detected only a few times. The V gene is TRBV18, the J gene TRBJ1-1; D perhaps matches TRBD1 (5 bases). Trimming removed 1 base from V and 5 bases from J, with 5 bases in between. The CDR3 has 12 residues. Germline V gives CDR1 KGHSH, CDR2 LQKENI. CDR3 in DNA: TGTGCCAGCTCACCACAGGGGACTGAAGCTTTCTTT. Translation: CASSPQGTEAFF.